This is a list of T cell receptor beta chains from one sample in a study of identical twins. TCRdb reprocessed the 5' RACE reads with MiXCR, giving one entry per CDR3 protein. Of roughly 250,000 distinct CDR3 sequences listed, 11% to 15% were seen once; the top ten hold about 9%. The sample taken for sequencing was memory (CD45RO+) T cells sorted from blood. The receptors shown here come from a woman aged 18-29 years in good health. CDR3s include the opening cysteine and the closing phenylalanine or tryptophan. Fields, in order: V gene, CDR3 protein.

TRBV5-1,CASTGTAGSTEAFF
TRBV20-1,CSANGGLAGANEQFF
TRBV7-2,CASSLGAGSSYNEQFF
TRBV9,CASSVSEGNEQFF
TRBV20-1,CSASSGLVRGEQFF
TRBV10-3,CAIMDPGNSGNTIYF
TRBV7-9,CASSFGGTDLETQYF
TRBV6-5,CASSYSFESGANVLTF
TRBV6-1,CASSVSGRETQYF
TRBV12-3/TRBV12-4,CASSLALNSPLHF
TRBV4-2,CASSQDVAGAPTDTQYF
TRBV20-1,CSARGGGNTEAFF
TRBV5-1,CASSHRTGLAEAFF
TRBV20-1,CSARLRSPKTYNEQFF
TRBV20-1,CSAIPSGLYNEQFF
TRBV12-3/TRBV12-4,CASSDRGSGSPLHF
TRBV11-2,CASSAPSAGNEQFF
TRBV19,CASSISGSSGNTIYF
TRBV5-8,CASSAWDEKLFF
TRBV20-1,CSARPGSRYTQYF
TRBV11-2,CASSLSSVGTGELFF
TRBV11-3,CASSQRGGSGRMSEQFF
TRBV10-3,CAISDGVGTYEQYF
TRBV20-1,CSAPTRGMRFF